This T cell receptor (beta chain) was documented in a study of cytomegalovirus exposure and HLA in healthy donors. 13 Jbeta primers and 60 Vbeta primers were used for the PCR. The table came from immunoSEQ multiplex PCR; TCRdb's copy has only in-frame clones and leaves some out. The clone table shows roughly 60,000 clones, with the ten largest holding around 3.6%. To note about this clone: Its antigen is currently unknown.

Study-level results: In a later analysis, several top co-occurrence clusters appeared linked to parvovirus B19, influenza, CMV and Epstein-Barr virus. Most TCR beta V segments were productive about 90% or about 30% of the time in an earlier analysis.

Sequenced input: PBMCs. The receptor's source is a woman aged 18-29 years in good health and CMV-seronegative.

CDR3: CASGEGYQPQHF. CDR3 bases: TGTGCCAGTGGGGAGGGTTATCAGCCCCAGCATTTT. The chain is built from TRBV2 and TRBJ1-5; D is undetermined. Germline V CDR1 and CDR2: SNHLY, FYNNEI. This CDR3 has 12 amino acids. V lost 9 bases and J 5 bases, leaving 11 bases between the germline ends.